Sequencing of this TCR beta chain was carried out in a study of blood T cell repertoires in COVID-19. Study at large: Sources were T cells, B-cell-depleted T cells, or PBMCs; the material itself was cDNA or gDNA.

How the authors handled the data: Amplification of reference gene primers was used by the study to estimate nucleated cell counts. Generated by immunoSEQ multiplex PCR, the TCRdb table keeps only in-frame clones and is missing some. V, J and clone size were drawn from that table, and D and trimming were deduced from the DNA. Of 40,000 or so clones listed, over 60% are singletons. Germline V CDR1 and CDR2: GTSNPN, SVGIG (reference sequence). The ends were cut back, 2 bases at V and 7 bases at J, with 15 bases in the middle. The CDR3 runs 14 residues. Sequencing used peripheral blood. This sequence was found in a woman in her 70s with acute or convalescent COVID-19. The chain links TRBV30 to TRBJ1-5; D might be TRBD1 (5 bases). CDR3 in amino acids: CAWSMEGLGQPQHF. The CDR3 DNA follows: TGTGCCTGGAGTATGGAGGGGTTGGGGCAGCCCCAGCATTTT. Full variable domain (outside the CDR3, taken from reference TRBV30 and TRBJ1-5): SQTIHQWPATLVQPVGSPLSLECTVEGTSNPNLYWYRQAAGRGLQLLFYSVGIGQISSEVPQNLSASRPQDRQFILSSKKLLLSDSGFYLCAWSMEGLGQPQHFGDGTRLSIL.